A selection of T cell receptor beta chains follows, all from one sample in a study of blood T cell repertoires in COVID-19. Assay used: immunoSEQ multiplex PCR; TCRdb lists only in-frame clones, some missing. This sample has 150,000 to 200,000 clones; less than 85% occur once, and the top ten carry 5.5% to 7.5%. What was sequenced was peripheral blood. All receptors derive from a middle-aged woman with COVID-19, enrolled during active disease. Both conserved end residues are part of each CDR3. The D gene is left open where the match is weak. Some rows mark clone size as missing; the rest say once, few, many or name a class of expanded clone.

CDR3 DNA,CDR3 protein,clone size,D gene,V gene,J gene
TGTGCCAGCTCCGCGCAGCCAGGCTCCACCTTTAATTATACGCAGTATTTT,CASSAQPGSTFNYTQYF,-,-,TRBV18,TRBJ2-3
TGTGCCAGCAGCTTGAGTTTTGGGGCGAATGAGCAGTTCTTC,CASSLSFGANEQFF,-,-,TRBV7-9,TRBJ2-1
TGCGCCAGCAGCTTGGAAGGCCATAGGGGATCCTACAATGAGCAGTTCTTC,CASSLEGHRGSYNEQFF,-,-,TRBV5-1,TRBJ2-1
TGTGCCTGGAGTCGGCTAGCGGTTATGGGAGATACGCAGTATTTT,CAWSRLAVMGDTQYF,-,TRBD2,TRBV30,TRBJ2-3
TGTGCCAGCAGCTTCGGGACTAGCGGTACACCCAAGGAGCTGTTTTTT,CASSFGTSGTPKELFF,-,TRBD2,TRBV7-9,TRBJ2-2
TGTGCCAGCAGCGTAGCTGCGACAGGGACCTACGAGCAGTACTTC,CASSVAATGTYEQYF,-,TRBD1,TRBV9,TRBJ2-7
TGCGCCAGCAGCAGCGGAGGCTTCTCTGGAAACACCATATATTTT,CASSSGGFSGNTIYF,-,-,TRBV5-1,TRBJ1-3
TGTGCCAGTAGTCTCTCCGGGACAGGGGGCTCAGATACGCAGTATTTT,CASSLSGTGGSDTQYF,-,TRBD1,TRBV19,TRBJ2-3
TGTGCCAGCAGGGGAGAGCCTTACGAGCAGTACTTC,CASRGEPYEQYF,-,-,TRBV28,TRBJ2-7
TGTGCCAGCAGCCAAGCTCCGCGGGACCCCTACAATGAGCAGTTCTTC,CASSQAPRDPYNEQFF,-,-,TRBV3-1/TRBV3-2,TRBJ2-1
TGTGCCAGCAGCCTGAGCGCCGGACAGAACACTGAAGCTTTCTTT,CASSLSAGQNTEAFF,-,-,TRBV11-2,TRBJ1-1
TGTGCCAGCAGTGAAGGTCTAGACGCTTTCTTT,CASSEGLDAFF,-,-,TRBV2,TRBJ1-1
TGTGCCATCAGCCGGGACACGACTTATGGCTACACCTTC,CAISRDTTYGYTF,-,-,TRBV10-3,TRBJ1-2
TGTGCCAGCAGCCCCGCTAAAATCGCAGGGTCACCCCTCCACTTT,CASSPAKIAGSPLHF,-,-,TRBV5-4,TRBJ1-6
TGTGCCAGCAGTCAAACCCCAGGGGGCAATCAGCCCCAGCATTTT,CASSQTPGGNQPQHF,many,-,TRBV6-4,TRBJ1-5
TGTGCCAGCAGCCCGGACAGGACCTCGGGAGAGCAGTACTTC,CASSPDRTSGEQYF,-,TRBD1,TRBV7-3,TRBJ2-7
TGCGCCAGCAGCTTGGTACTAGCGGGAGGAGCGGGTGAGCAGTTCTTC,CASSLVLAGGAGEQFF,-,TRBD2,TRBV5-1,TRBJ2-1
TGTGCCAGCAGCCGACAGGGTAGAAGTGAAAAACTGTTTTTT,CASSRQGRSEKLFF,-,TRBD1,TRBV5-5,TRBJ1-4
TGTGCCAGCAGCCCCCAGCACTTCACTAGCGGGAGTAGGGAGTTCTTC,CASSPQHFTSGSREFF,once,TRBD2,TRBV11-2,TRBJ2-1
TGTGCCAGCAGCAACCAGCGGGGACTCTCTGCTGTTGAGCAGTTCTTC,CASSNQRGLSAVEQFF,-,TRBD2,TRBV11-2,TRBJ2-1
TGTGCCAGCAGCCAATTCCAACAGGGGACAGTCAACTATGGCTACACCTTC,CASSQFQQGTVNYGYTF,-,TRBD1,TRBV3-1/TRBV3-2,TRBJ1-2
TGTGCCAGCAGCTCCCACATGGGCCGGGAGACCCAGTACTTC,CASSSHMGRETQYF,-,-,TRBV7-9,TRBJ2-5
TGTGCCAGCAGGCCGGGGGGACGGAAGAACTATGGCTACACCTTC,CASRPGGRKNYGYTF,-,-,TRBV6-5,TRBJ1-2
TGTGCCAGCAGTCCCGACCTAGATCAGCCCCAGCATTTT,CASSPDLDQPQHF,few,-,TRBV12-3/TRBV12-4,TRBJ1-5
TGTGCCAGCAGGGCAACAGGGTCGAACACCGGGGAGCTGTTTTTT,CASRATGSNTGELFF,once,-,TRBV2,TRBJ2-2
TGCGCCAGCAGCAACCAAGGACAGGGGGCGGTAGGCTACACCTTC,CASSNQGQGAVGYTF,-,TRBD1,TRBV5-1,TRBJ1-2
TGCGCCAGCAGCCAAAGGACTAGCGGGACGCACGAGCAGTACTTC,CASSQRTSGTHEQYF,-,TRBD2,TRBV5-1,TRBJ2-7
TGTGCCAGCAGCTACGGACAGGGCACTGAAGCTTTCTTT,CASSYGQGTEAFF,-,TRBD1,TRBV5-4,TRBJ1-1
TGTGCCAGCAGCTTGCGCAACTTAGCCCAGTACTTC,CASSLRNLAQYF,-,-,TRBV5-6,TRBJ2-5
TGCGCCAGCAGCCCTAGGGAGCATTTCGAGAGGGACACTGAAGCTTTCTTT,CASSPREHFERDTEAFF,-,-,TRBV4-1,TRBJ1-1
TGCAGTGCTAGTACGGGGATCCCGGATGAGCAGTTCTTC,CSASTGIPDEQFF,-,-,TRBV20-1,TRBJ2-1
TGTGCCAGCTGGAGGGCTGGAAACTATGGCTACACCTTC,CASWRAGNYGYTF,-,-,TRBV18,TRBJ1-2
TGTGCCATCAGTGAGTCGTTTGGACAGGGTGAGACCCAGTACTTC,CAISESFGQGETQYF,-,TRBD1,TRBV10-3,TRBJ2-5
TGTGCCTGGAAAGGGACTAGCGCCGGGGAGCTGTTTTTT,CAWKGTSAGELFF,-,TRBD2,TRBV30,TRBJ2-2
TGTGCCAGCAGTCTTGGCCCCTCGAGGAATCAGCCCCAGCATTTT,CASSLGPSRNQPQHF,few,-,TRBV27,TRBJ1-5
TGTGCCAGCAGCCAATCATTTGGACTGAGGAACACCGGGGAGCTGTTTTTT,CASSQSFGLRNTGELFF,-,-,TRBV4-2,TRBJ2-2
TGTGCCAGCAGCGGAGGGACAGGCAATCAGCCCCAGCATTTT,CASSGGTGNQPQHF,-,TRBD1,TRBV9,TRBJ1-5
TGTGCCAGCAGCTTGGGGACAGGGTTGAAAGCTTTCTTT,CASSLGTGLKAFF,-,TRBD1,TRBV7-9,TRBJ1-1
TGTGCCAGTAGTGCACTCACAGGGGGCACTGAAGCTTTCTTT,CASSALTGGTEAFF,once,TRBD1,TRBV19,TRBJ1-1
TGTGCCAGCAGCTGGGACAGCAAGAATTCACCCCTCCACTTT,CASSWDSKNSPLHF,-,TRBD1,TRBV7-3,TRBJ1-6
TGTGCCAGCAGCGCACAGGCGGTCGGGGAGCTGTTTTTT,CASSAQAVGELFF,-,-,TRBV14,TRBJ2-2
TGTGCCAGTGCTCTGGAGACTAGCACAGATACGCAGTATTTT,CASALETSTDTQYF,few,-,TRBV19,TRBJ2-3
TGTGCCAGCAGCTTGGTCGGGGATTATGGCTACACCTTC,CASSLVGDYGYTF,-,-,TRBV5-5,TRBJ1-2
TGTGCCAGCAGTTATGGACTGGGCCTGGAGACCCAGTACTTC,CASSYGLGLETQYF,few,-,TRBV13,TRBJ2-5